Presented here are 14 T cell receptor beta chains from one specimen sequenced in a study of shared clonotypes between healthy human individuals. Assay used: immunoSEQ multiplex PCR; TCRdb lists only in-frame clones, some missing. The sample records about a million clones, 65% to 75% being singletons. The sample consisted of memory CD4+ T cells sorted from blood. Subset defined: CD45RA-negative fraction. Source of these receptors: a man between 18 and 35 years old in good health.

To note about this clone: The junction and the germline gene differ at one end; a read error may be behind it. The V gene is TRBV28, the J gene TRBJ1-6; perhaps TRBD1 as D (5 bases). This CDR3 has 12 residues. The V gene's germline CDR1 is MDHEN and CDR2 SYDVKM. CDR3 nucleotides: TGTGCCAGCAGTTCCCGCCGGGACGGAATTATCTTT. It is translated as CASSSRRDGIIF.

V gene TRBV7-2 combines with J gene TRBJ2-1; 11 positions match TRBD2. CDR3 length: 15 amino acids. The V segment lost 1 base and the J segment 7 bases; nucleotides outside the gene matches: 3. CDR1 is SGHTA, CDR2 FQGNSA, per germline. The CDR3 region has the DNA TGTGCCAGCAGCTTAGAACCTAGCGGGGGGAATGAGCAGTTCTTC. Translated, it gives CASSLEPSGGNEQFF.

This clone showed up many times. The sample contains more than one DNA sequence encoding this CDR3. This chain uses TRBV6-1 with TRBJ1-5; D remains unclear. Germline V gene sequence: CDR1 MNHNS, CDR2 SASEGT. Trimming shortened V by 6 bases and J by 0 bases, and 9 bases separated the two germline ends. The CDR3 totals 14 residues. CDR3 protein: CASRDGYSNQPQHF. Here the CDR3 DNA reads TGTGCCAGCAGAGATGGTTATAGCAATCAGCCCCAGCATTTT.

The chain recombines TRBV7-9 with TRBJ2-7, with no clear D. Trimming shortened V by 6 bases and J by 7 bases, and 13 bases separated the two germline ends. Germline V lookup: CDR1 SEHNR, CDR2 FQNEAQ (reference sequence). There are 12 residues in the CDR3. CDR3 region: CASSRILGEQYF. DNA of the CDR3: TGTGCCAGCAGTCGCATTTTGGGTGAGCAGTACTTC.

The V gene is TRBV7-2, the J gene TRBJ2-1, with TRBD1 identical over 8 bases. The CDR3 length is 15 residues. From germline, CDR1 is SGHTA and CDR2 FQGNSA. V was clipped by 3 bases and J by 6 bases; unmatched bases: 7. The CDR3 DNA reads as TGTGCCAGCAGCTTTACAGGGGGTTCGGGCAATGAGCAGTTCTTC. Encoded protein: CASSFTGGSGNEQFF.

This chain joins TRBV10-3 and TRBJ1-4; D is perhaps TRBD1 (5 bases). V lost 4 bases, J lost 6 bases, and 12 bases lay in between. CDR3 length: 14 residues. Germline-derived CDR1 and CDR2 are ENHRY and SYGVKD. In DNA, the CDR3 is TGTGCCATCAGTGGGGACGGACTAGATGAAAAACTGTTTTTT. As protein: CAISGDGLDEKLFF.

This rearrangement joins TRBV5-4 to TRBJ1-2; D gene unclear. CDR3 size: 15 residues. Germline CDR1 reads SGHNT; CDR2 reads YYREEE (reference sequence). V dropped 0 bases and J dropped 4 bases, with 13 bases sitting between them. CDR3 residues: CASSLDGSVGYGYTF. As DNA, the CDR3 is TGTGCCAGCAGCTTGGATGGCTCCGTCGGCTATGGCTACACCTTC. Looking up the rest from reference TRBV5-4 and TRBJ1-2 gives the full variable domain: ETGVTQSPTHLIKTRGQQVTLRCSSQSGHNTVSWYQQALGQGPQFIFQYYREEENGRGNFPPRFSGLQFPNYSSELNVNALELDDSALYLCASSLDGSVGYGYTFGSGTRLTVV.

The V call is TRBV7-2, the J call TRBJ2-7, with D unclear. This CDR3 contains 14 residues. Germline V gene lookup returns CDR1 SGHTA and CDR2 FQGNSA. Deletions cut 1 base from V and 4 bases from J, with 11 bases between. This CDR3 reads CASSLVGSTYEQYF. CDR3 bases: TGTGCCAGCAGCTTAGTAGGGTCCACTTACGAGCAGTACTTC.

V and J are TRBV11-2 and TRBJ2-3; TRBD2 might be the D (7 bases). Germline CDR1 reads SGHAT; CDR2 reads FQNNGV. Trimming removed 5 bases from V and 2 bases from J, with 14 bases in between. The CDR3 consists of 15 residues. CDR3 residues: CASSRGGGTTDTQYF. The DNA for the CDR3 is TGTGCCAGCAGCCGCGGGGGCGGGACCACAGATACGCAGTATTTT.

The J gene is TRBJ1-6, the V gene TRBV30, with 8 positions matching TRBD1. The CDR3 runs to 12 residues. CDR1 is GTSNPN, CDR2 SVGIG, per germline (reference sequence). CDR3 DNA: TGTGCAACGGGACAGGTTAATTCACCCCTCCACTTT. Its protein is CATGQVNSPLHF.

This chain links TRBV19 with TRBJ2-1; 7 positions match TRBD1. Germline values: CDR1 LNHDA, CDR2 SQIVND (reference sequence). CDR3 length: 15 amino acids. V lost 3 bases, J lost 6 bases, and 8 bases stayed unmatched. The DNA of the CDR3 is TGTGCCAGTAGTATCTCCTGGGGACAGTTCAATGAGCAGTTCTTC. The encoded protein is CASSISWGQFNEQFF.

In this sample, this clone turned up a few times. This chain uses TRBV19 with TRBJ1-2; D is unresolved. V lost 4 bases and J 7 bases, leaving 16 bases between the germline ends. Looked up from germline, CDR1 is LNHDA and CDR2 is SQIVND (reference sequence). The CDR3 extends over 14 amino acids. The DNA of the CDR3 is TGTGCCAGTAGTACCACCGTTGAGGGTCTTGGCTACACCTTC. Translating gives CASSTTVEGLGYTF.

CDR3: CSVDDRSGLYGYTF. The CDR3 nucleotides read TGCAGCGTGGACGACAGGTCCGGATTGTATGGCTACACCTTC. V and J are TRBV29-1 and TRBJ1-2; a weak D match, TRBD1 (6 bases). CDR3 length: 14 amino acids. Per the germline V gene, CDR1 is SQVTM and CDR2 is ANQGSEA. The V and J ends lost 6 bases and 5 bases respectively, with 19 bases between them.

V gene TRBV5-1 combines with J gene TRBJ2-7; 10 positions agree with TRBD2. The germline gives CDR1 SGHRS, CDR2 YFSETQ. V shed 3 bases, J shed 2 bases, and the junction held 14 bases outside the gene matches. The CDR3 loop spans 18 amino acids. The CDR3 DNA is TGCGCCAGCAGCTCATGGACTAGCGGAGGGGTTAGGACCTACGAGCAGTACTTC. Protein: CASSSWTSGGVRTYEQYF.